One and the same sample provided the 30 T cell receptor beta chains below, sequenced in a study of cytomegalovirus exposure and HLA in healthy donors. Both 60 Vbeta primers and 13 Jbeta primers went into the PCR. TCRdb's table, derived via immunoSEQ multiplex PCR, lists solely in-frame clones and lacks some. The sample consists of around 130,000 clones, 83% of them appearing once. The sample comprised PBMCs. These receptors were obtained from a girl aged 2-10 years in good health and CMV-seronegative.

The chain links TRBV6-5 to TRBJ2-5, with D possibly TRBD2 on 6 matching bases. The V end was cut by 5 bases, the J end by 9 bases, with 22 bases between. Germline loops: CDR1 MNHEY, CDR2 SVGAGI. The length of the CDR3 is 15 residues. The CDR3 protein is CASSDYLGTGAAQYF. The CDR3 DNA is TGTGCCAGCAGTGACTACCTAGGGACTGGAGCGGCCCAGTACTTC.

The chain couples TRBV30 to TRBJ2-5; possible D gene TRBD2, 7 bases. Looked up from germline, CDR1 is GTSNPN and CDR2 is SVGIG (reference sequence). V lost 0 bases and J 4 bases, leaving 15 bases between the germline ends. This CDR3 contains 15 residues. CDR3 amino acids: CAWSVTGAGAETQYF. DNA of the CDR3: TGTGCCTGGAGTGTAACAGGTGCGGGGGCAGAGACCCAGTACTTC.

The chain recombines TRBV7-6 with TRBJ2-7; 10 bases map to TRBD1. The CDR3 spans 16 residues. The J segment lost 6 bases and the V segment lost 5 bases, leaving 13 bases of the junction unmatched. Germline V gives CDR1 SGHVS, CDR2 FNYEAQ. CDR3 bases: TGTGCCAGCAGCCGCAACAGACAGGGGGCGTGGGCCGAGCAGTACTTC. Encoded protein: CASSRNRQGAWAEQYF. Together with reference TRBV7-6 and TRBJ2-7, the CDR3 gives the full variable domain: GAGVSQSPRYKVTKRGQDVALRCDPISGHVSLYWYRQALGQGPEFLTYFNYEAQQDKSGLPNDRFSAERPEGSISTLTIQRTEQRDSAMYRCASSRNRQGAWAEQYFGPGTRLTVT.

CDR3 nucleotides: TGTGCCAGCAGCTTGGTGGGGCCTAGCGGGACGACCCCAGAGCAGTACTTC. Encoded protein: CASSLVGPSGTTPEQYF. The genes are TRBV5-4 and TRBJ2-7; TRBD2 agrees at 9 bases. V gave up 0 bases and J gave up 7 bases; unmatched junction bases: 14. CDR1 SGHNT and CDR2 YYREEE come from the germline V gene (reference sequence). This CDR3 is 17 amino acids long.

Worth noting for this clone: The identical CDR3 is also encoded by other nucleotide sequences in the sample. The chain joins TRBV7-2 to TRBJ1-6; D might be TRBD1 (5 bases). V was shortened by 3 bases and J by 6 bases, with 15 bases between the two germline ends. Looked up from germline, CDR1 is SGHTA and CDR2 is FQGNSA. This CDR3 is 16 amino acids long. The DNA for the CDR3 is TGTGCCAGCAGCTTCCTCACAGGAAAATCTAATTCACCCCTCCACTTT. This encodes CASSFLTGKSNSPLHF. Filled out from reference TRBV7-2 and TRBJ1-6, the complete variable domain reads GAGVSQSPSNKVTEKGKDVELRCDPISGHTALYWYRQSLGQGLEFLIYFQGNSAPDKSGLPSDRFSAERTGGSVSTLTIQRTQQEDSAVYLCASSFLTGKSNSPLHFGNGTRLTVT.

V usage is TRBV7-8 and J usage is TRBJ2-7, with TRBD1 matching 8 bases. The CDR3 totals 14 residues. Trimming cost V 5 bases and J 5 bases; bases outside gene matches: 8. The germline V gene has CDR1 SGHVS and CDR2 FQNEAQ. As DNA, the CDR3 is TGTGCCAGCAGCGCCCGACAGGGGAGACACGAGCAGTACTTC. This translates into CASSARQGRHEQYF.

This clone appeared a few times. V is TRBV18 and J is TRBJ1-2; tentative D call: TRBD1 (5 bases). The V end was cut by 3 bases, the J end by 4 bases, with 12 bases between. This CDR3 spans 14 amino acids. Germline V gene sequence: CDR1 KGHSH, CDR2 LQKENI. The CDR3 DNA reads as TGTGCCAGCTCACCCCTCGACAGTGGCTATGGCTACACCTTC. It is translated as CASSPLDSGYGYTF.

The CDR3 bases are TGTGCCAGCAGCAAGGACAGGGGGACTAACTATGGCTACACCTTC. Its translation is CASSKDRGTNYGYTF. The gene calls are TRBV5-4 and TRBJ1-2, with TRBD1 identical over 10 bases. The CDR3 spans 15 residues. V gave up 4 bases and J gave up 0 bases; unmatched junction bases: 3. Germline-derived CDR1 and CDR2 are SGHNT and YYREEE (reference sequence).

V usage is TRBV28 and J usage is TRBJ1-5; 7 bases fit TRBD1. The germline CDR1 and CDR2 sequences are MDHEN and SYDVKM. The CDR3 has 15 residues. V shed 3 bases and J 1 base; nucleotides not matched to a gene: 3. In DNA form, the CDR3 reads TGTGCCAGCAGTTTCAAGGGGGCGAGCAATCAGCCCCAGCATTTT. It codes for CASSFKGASNQPQHF.

The chain joins TRBV13 to TRBJ2-3; 8 bases map to TRBD2. V lost 3 bases, J lost 3 bases, and 2 bases stayed unmatched. CDR3 length equals 14 residues. The germline V gene has CDR1 PRHDT and CDR2 FYEKMQ (reference sequence). CDR3 sequence (DNA): TGTGCCAGCAGCTTCGCGGGGGGTACAGATACGCAGTATTTT. It translates to CASSFAGGTDTQYF.

In DNA, the CDR3 is TGTGCCAGCAGTTTTGACAGAAGGGACGTCCTGACTTTC. Translating it yields CASSFDRRDVLTF. The V and J genes are TRBV27 and TRBJ2-6; D is perhaps TRBD1 (5 bases). CDR3 length equals 13 residues. Germline V CDR1 and CDR2: MNHEY, SMNVEV (reference sequence). The V end lost 3 bases, the J end lost 11 bases, and 11 bases lay between the germline ends.

This clone was found a few times. V and J are TRBV25-1 and TRBJ2-1; tentative D call: TRBD1 (6 bases). Germline V CDR1 and CDR2: MGHDK, SYGVNS. V was clipped by 9 bases and J by 9 bases, with 18 bases between them. CDR3 length: 13 amino acids. CDR3 loop: CASRGLVASEQFF. The CDR3 region has the DNA TGTGCCAGTAGGGGGTTGGTGGCATCTGAGCAGTTCTTC.

This clone has only a few counts. The gene calls are TRBV11-3 and TRBJ2-3; 8 nucleotides line up with TRBD1. Trimming removed 1 base from V and 2 bases from J; junction bases left unmatched: 2. Germline V gene data show CDR1 as SGHNT and CDR2 as YENEEA. The CDR3 has 15 amino acids. In nucleotides, the CDR3 is TGTGCCAGCAGCTTAGGGACAGGGCACACAGATACGCAGTATTTT. Translated: CASSLGTGHTDTQYF.

The sample holds a few counts of this clone. CDR3 sequence: CASSLDVRGRTYEQYF. As DNA, the CDR3 is TGCGCCAGCAGCTTGGATGTCAGGGGGAGGACCTACGAGCAGTACTTC. This chain uses TRBV5-1 with TRBJ2-7; possible D gene TRBD1, 7 bases. The CDR3 is made up of 16 amino acids. Trimming left V 0 bases short and J 2 bases short, with 15 bases between. Germline CDR1 and CDR2: SGHRS and YFSETQ.

This clone was seen only once. The chain recombines TRBV25-1 with TRBJ2-5; 8 nucleotides line up with TRBD2. Germline CDR1 MGHDK, CDR2 SYGVNS. The V gene end was trimmed by 2 bases and the J gene end by 0 bases; junction bases not matched to a gene: 8. The CDR3 has 17 amino acids. The DNA for the CDR3 is TGTGCCAGCAGTGAACTCCAGCGGGGGACCAACCAAGAGACCCAGTACTTC. Its translation is CASSELQRGTNQETQYF. The complete variable domain, with remaining parts taken from reference TRBV25-1 and TRBJ2-5, reads EADIYQTPRYLVIGTGKKITLECSQTMGHDKMYWYQQDPGMELHLIHYSYGVNSTEKGDLSSESTVSRIRTEHFPLTLESARPSHTSQYLCASSELQRGTNQETQYFGPGTRLLVL.

This chain links TRBV11-2 with TRBJ2-7; possibly TRBD1 for D (6 bases). Germline CDR1 and CDR2: SGHAT and FQNNGV. Trimming shortened V by 8 bases and J by 1 base, and 15 bases separated the two germline ends. CDR3 length: 14 residues. CDR3 loop: CASRPKDRSYEQYF. The CDR3 region has the DNA TGTGCCAGCCGCCCAAAAGACAGGTCCTACGAGCAGTACTTC.

This clone has just one count. The genes are TRBV7-2 and TRBJ2-5; 14 bases fit TRBD2. There are 16 residues in the CDR3. V trimming: 1 base; J trimming: 5 bases; junction bases outside the gene matches: 3. Germline CDR1 reads SGHTA; CDR2 reads FQGNSA. CDR3 residues: CASSLGGLAGVETQYF. CDR3 coding DNA: TGTGCCAGCAGCTTAGGGGGACTAGCGGGAGTTGAGACCCAGTACTTC.

The chain joins TRBV14 to TRBJ2-1; D possibly corresponds to TRBD2 (7 bases). Germline V lookup: CDR1 SGHDN, CDR2 FVKESK. Trimming cost V 0 bases and J 13 bases, with 13 bases left between them. CDR3 length: 13 residues. CDR3 region: CASSQDLSGGQFF. For the CDR3, the DNA is TGTGCCAGCAGCCAAGATTTGTCGGGGGGCCAGTTCTTC.

The chain carries TRBV4-2 and TRBJ2-1; a possible D gene is TRBD2 (6 bases). Trimming cost V 3 bases and J 0 bases, with 12 bases left between them. The germline V gene encodes CDR1 LGHNA and CDR2 YNFKEQ. The CDR3 length is 16 residues. This chain's CDR3 is CASSHTAGSSYNEQFF. CDR3 DNA sequence: TGTGCCAGCAGCCATACGGCGGGGTCCTCCTACAATGAGCAGTTCTTC.

The chain employs TRBV29-1 and TRBJ1-1, with 10 bases aligning to TRBD1. J was trimmed by 8 bases and V by 7 bases; bases with no gene match: 13. The CDR3 covers 14 residues. In germline, CDR1 is SQVTM, CDR2 ANQGSEA. The CDR3 DNA is TGCAGCGCCCTTGATAAAGGGACAGGGGAAGAAGCTTTCTTT. Its protein product is CSALDKGTGEEAFF. The entire variable domain, with the rest obtained from reference TRBV29-1 and TRBJ1-1, is as follows: SAVISQKPSRDICQRGTSLTIQCQVDSQVTMMFWYRQQPGQSLTLIATANQGSEATYESGFVIDKFPISRPNLTFSTLTVSNMSPEDSSIYLCSALDKGTGEEAFFGQGTRLTVV.

The rearrangement uses TRBV7-6 and TRBJ1-1, with TRBD1 as a possible D gene (6 bases). The CDR3 covers 12 residues. With 5 bases removed from V and 8 bases from J, the gap between germline ends came to 12 bases. The germline gives CDR1 SGHVS, CDR2 FNYEAQ. Here the CDR3 DNA reads TGTGCCAGCAGCGCAACAGGGACGGAAGCTTTCTTT. Protein product: CASSATGTEAFF.

The chain is built from TRBV30 and TRBJ2-4; TRBD2 aligns across 8 bases. Germline V gene data show CDR1 as GTSNPN and CDR2 as SVGIG (reference sequence). The CDR3 loop spans 13 amino acids. J lost 6 bases, V lost 0 bases, and 1 base had no gene match. For the CDR3, the DNA is TGTGCCTGGAGTGTTGCGGGGGGAAACATTCAGTACTTC. Its protein product is CAWSVAGGNIQYF.

The V and J genes are TRBV21-1 and TRBJ2-1; whether TRBD2, the table's D call, matches the DNA was not checked. TRBV21-1 is reported as a pseudogene. The CDR3 has 13 amino acids. CDR3 sequence reads: CASSRGLEDEQFF. The CDR3 bases are TGTGCCAGCAGCCGAGGACTAGAGGATGAGCAGTTCTTC.

This chain uses TRBV4-1 with TRBJ2-1; 9 bases match TRBD2. The CDR3 extends over 17 amino acids. Germline lookup yields CDR1 MGHRA and CDR2 YSYEKL. V shed 4 bases and J 3 bases; nucleotides not matched to a gene: 10. CDR3 in amino acids: CASSLVVAGVGYNEQFF. The DNA of the CDR3 is TGCGCCAGCAGCCTTGTAGTAGCGGGAGTTGGCTACAATGAGCAGTTCTTC.

The chain is built from TRBV2 and TRBJ2-3; 9 bases line up with TRBD2. Germline CDR1 reads SNHLY; CDR2 reads FYNNEI. This CDR3 has 14 residues. Losses at the gene ends were 8 bases for V and 4 bases for J; bases not matched to a gene: 7. CDR3 region: CASSRLAEPDTQYF. As DNA, the CDR3 is TGTGCCAGCTCGCGACTAGCGGAACCAGATACGCAGTATTTT. The complete variable domain, with remaining parts taken from reference TRBV2 and TRBJ2-3, reads EPEVTQTPSHQVTQMGQEVILRCVPISNHLYFYWYRQILGQKVEFLVSFYNNEISEKSEIFDDQFSVERPDGSNFTLKIRSTKLEDSAMYFCASSRLAEPDTQYFGPGTRLTVL.

This rearrangement joins TRBV27 to TRBJ2-7, with D possibly TRBD1 on 6 matching bases. The CDR3 covers 19 residues. CDR1 is MNHEY and CDR2 is SMNVEV in the germline V gene (reference sequence). V was clipped by 5 bases and J by 2 bases, with 28 bases between them. CDR3 DNA: TGTGCCAGCAGTACCTTACGCCAAGTCCGGGACATTGACACCTACGAGCAGTACTTC. Translating gives CASSTLRQVRDIDTYEQYF.

The chain uses TRBV6-5 and TRBJ2-5; TRBD1 matches at 7 bases. V dropped 2 bases and J dropped 3; count of bases not matched to a gene: 0. The germline CDR1 and CDR2 sequences are MNHEY and SVGAGI. There are 13 residues in the CDR3. CDR3 in amino acids: CASSYGTEETQYF. The DNA for the CDR3 is TGTGCCAGCAGTTACGGGACAGAAGAGACCCAGTACTTC.

The V and J genes are TRBV10-3 and TRBJ2-7; D is possibly TRBD2 (5 bases). The CDR3 runs to 16 residues. CDR1 is ENHRY and CDR2 is SYGVKD in the germline V gene. Trimming took off 0 bases at V and 5 bases at J, with 17 bases between the two ends. This chain's CDR3 is CAISESRDRLANEQYF. CDR3 nucleotide sequence: TGTGCCATCAGTGAGTCGAGGGATCGTCTCGCTAACGAGCAGTACTTC.

CDR3: CASSLTGGASETQYF. For the CDR3, the DNA is TGTGCCAGCAGCTTAACAGGGGGCGCGTCGGAGACCCAGTACTTC. This chain uses TRBV5-6 with TRBJ2-5; 9 nucleotides match TRBD1. The CDR3 length is 15 residues. Germline assignment: CDR1 SGHDT and CDR2 YYEEEE. V gave up 2 bases and J gave up 5 bases; unmatched junction bases: 7.

J is TRBJ2-1 and V is TRBV29-1; 13 nucleotides match TRBD2. With V trimmed by 1 base and J by 2 bases, 17 bases remained unmatched. The V gene's germline CDR1 is SQVTM and CDR2 ANQGSEA. The CDR3 sequence is 21 residues long. The CDR3 coding sequence is TGCAGCGTTGAAGCTCCCAGGGAACTAGCGGGGGGGCCCCCCACCTACAATGAGCAGTTCTTC. It yields the protein CSVEAPRELAGGPPTYNEQFF.